This T cell receptor (beta chain) was retrieved from a study of liver allograft versus peripheral blood T cells. About the research overall: Graft-liver T cell receptor repertoires were compared against recipient peripheral blood repertoires. Study outcomes and limitations: Reportedly, the T cell receptor repertoires inside liver allografts were not the same as those in peripheral blood.

A note on this clonotype: Its antigen is as yet unknown.

MiXCR, run by TCRdb on the reads, gives a single entry per CDR3 protein. The sample records about 13,000 distinct CDR3 sequences, approximately 17% being singletons. CDR1 and CDR2 (germline): SEHNR, FQNEAQ (reference sequence). The CDR3 sequence is 13 residues long. V was shortened by 4 bases and J by 6 bases, with 11 bases between the two germline ends. This chain uses TRBV7-9 with TRBJ2-3; weak D call: TRBD2 (6 bases). This clonotype was obtained from a human patient who had a liver transplant. Among the T cells, some may be from the graft donor. CDR3: CASSSTSLDTQYF. DNA of the CDR3: TGTGCCAGCAGCTCCACTAGCTTGGATACGCAGTATTTT.